The sequence of this T cell receptor (beta chain) was determined in a study of shared clonotypes between healthy human individuals. Germline CDR1 and CDR2: SQVTM and ANQGSEA. Trimming cost V 2 bases and J 4 bases; bases outside gene matches: 9. The CDR3 consists of 16 residues. Data came from immunoSEQ multiplex PCR; TCRdb stores just in-frame clones and leaves some out. The sample lists a few million clones, 93% seen once, with approximately 0.4% in the top ten. This chain joins TRBV29-1 and TRBJ2-1; 9 nucleotides line up with TRBD2. Sequencing was carried out using naive CD4+ T cells from PBMCs. The sample's subset: CD45RA+ positively selected. This receptor was identified in a man aged 18 to 29 in good health. Some clones in this sample may be carry-over from other donors' samples. The CDR3 loop reads CSVEHPLAGVYNEQFF. In nucleotides, the CDR3 is TGCAGCGTTGAACACCCTTTAGCGGGAGTATACAATGAGCAGTTCTTC.